Shown below are 18 T cell receptor beta chains from a single sample sequenced in a study of T-cell memory formation after mild COVID-19. From the 5' RACE reads, TCRdb called clonotypes with MiXCR, one entry per CDR3 protein. The sample shows 55,000 to 80,000 distinct CDR3 sequences, approximately 9% of them seen only once. The specimen was PBMCs or a T cell subset sorted from them (not recorded which). Receptor source: a man aged 18 to 30 who had mild COVID-19 (a few samples of this study predate the infection). Cell type and time point are not known.

The CDR3 bases are TGTGCCAGCAGTCTGACCCCCGGGACAGGGCAAGGCTACACCTTC. Amino acids: CASSLTPGTGQGYTF. The V call is TRBV12-3 or TRBV12-4, the J call TRBJ1-2, with 9 positions matching TRBD1. The CDR3 length is 15 residues. V gave up 5 bases and J gave up 8 bases; unmatched junction bases: 12.

The chain combines TRBV9 with TRBJ1-5; weak D call: TRBD1 (6 bases). The CDR3 runs 14 residues. Germline V gene lookup returns CDR1 SGDLS and CDR2 YYNGEE. Trimming shortened V by 0 bases and J by 6 bases, and 10 bases separated the two germline ends. DNA for the CDR3: TGTGCCAGCAGCGTAGATCGAGGGGGTCAGCCCCAGCATTTT. Translation: CASSVDRGGQPQHF.

This clonotype occurred many times. The chain carries TRBV4-2 and TRBJ2-7; 8 bases line up with TRBD2. This CDR3 contains 15 residues. Germline-derived CDR1 and CDR2 are LGHNA and YNFKEQ. V lost 2 bases, J lost 4 bases, and 7 bases stayed unmatched. CDR3 amino acids: CASSQNSGEGYEQYF. DNA for the CDR3: TGTGCCAGCAGCCAAAATAGCGGGGAAGGGTACGAGCAGTACTTC.

V is TRBV6-2 or TRBV6-3 and J is TRBJ1-1; TRBD1 matches 8 bases. CDR3 size: 15 residues. V shed 6 bases and J 8 bases; nucleotides not matched to a gene: 14. Germline V gene lookup returns CDR1 MNHEY and CDR2 SVGEGT. CDR3 amino acids: CASSNIRWGTGEAFF. The CDR3 DNA follows: TGTGCCAGCAGCAATATCCGTTGGGGGACAGGAGAAGCTTTCTTT.

This clonotype has a count of ten or more. The rearrangement joins TRBV10-3 to TRBJ2-1, with D perhaps assigned TRBD1 or TRBD2 (5 bases each). Looked up from germline, CDR1 is ENHRY and CDR2 is SYGVKD. V was trimmed by 2 bases and J by 6 bases, leaving 14 bases between them. The CDR3 sequence is 15 residues long. Written as DNA, the CDR3 is TGTGCCATCAGTGAGGCGGGCAGGGCCCCCAATGAGCAGTTCTTC. It is translated as CAISEAGRAPNEQFF.

The sample holds a few counts of this clonotype. The chain links TRBV20-1 to TRBJ2-5, with D perhaps matching TRBD1 or TRBD2 (5 bases each). Germline-derived CDR1 and CDR2 are DFQATT and SNEGSKA (reference sequence). V shed 3 bases and J shed 2 bases, with 7 bases lying between them. CDR3 length: 12 amino acids. The CDR3 region has the DNA TGCAGTGCTAGCGAGGGGCAAGAGACCCAGTACTTC. It specifies CSASEGQETQYF.

This clonotype was counted between two and nine times. Sequence at one end of the junction differs from germline and may be a read error. The V and J genes are TRBV7-7 and TRBJ2-5; possibly TRBD1 for D (6 bases). Germline V gene lookup returns CDR1 SSHAT and CDR2 FNYEAQ (reference sequence). The CDR3 covers 14 residues. CDR3: CASSLGGRGETQYF. CDR3 nucleotide sequence: TGTGCTAGCAGCTTAGGAGGCAGGGGTGAGACCCAGTACTTC.

The rearrangement links TRBV5-1 to TRBJ2-2; 7 positions agree with TRBD1. Germline assignment: CDR1 SGHRS and CDR2 YFSETQ. The CDR3 consists of 15 residues. Trimming removed 1 base from V and 4 bases from J; junction bases left unmatched: 4. In DNA, the CDR3 is TGCGCCAGCAGCTTGAGGACAGGAGCCACCGGGGAGCTGTTTTTT. Translated, it gives CASSLRTGATGELFF.

The table lists this clonotype with a few counts. The rearrangement links TRBV7-2 to TRBJ2-3; 9 positions agree with TRBD2. Germline trimming cut 0 bases from V and 5 bases from J; bases unmatched to any gene: 0. The CDR3 spans 14 residues. CDR1 is SGHTA, CDR2 FQGNSA, per germline. The CDR3: CASSLARGGDTQYF. The DNA for the CDR3 is TGTGCCAGCAGCTTAGCGCGGGGGGGAGATACGCAGTATTTT. Together with reference TRBV7-2 and TRBJ2-3, the CDR3 gives the full variable domain: GAGVSQSPSNKVTEKGKDVELRCDPISGHTALYWYRQSLGQGLEFLIYFQGNSAPDKSGLPSDRFSAERTGGSVSTLTIQRTQQEDSAVYLCASSLARGGDTQYFGPGTRLTVL.

Judged by abundance, this clonotype is medium-sized. The chain links TRBV7-9 to TRBJ2-3, with 7 nucleotides matching TRBD2. V was clipped by 5 bases and J by 5 bases; unmatched bases: 7. The CDR3 sequence is 14 residues long. Per the germline V gene, CDR1 is SEHNR and CDR2 is FQNEAQ (reference sequence). The CDR3 DNA is TGTGCCAGCAGCCCCGGACTAGAGGGAGATACGCAGTATTTT. Protein sequence: CASSPGLEGDTQYF.

The sample holds a few counts of this clonotype. The chain uses TRBV7-6 and TRBJ2-6; TRBD2 is a possible D gene (6 bases). CDR1 is SGHVS and CDR2 is FNYEAQ in the germline V gene. Trimming pared 0 bases from V and 1 base from J, leaving 13 bases between. This CDR3 is 18 amino acids long. CDR3 region: CASSLAGGITSGANVLTF. CDR3 in DNA: TGTGCCAGCAGCTTAGCAGGCGGGATTACATCTGGGGCCAACGTCCTGACTTTC.

This clonotype was seen a few times. The gene calls are TRBV3-1 and TRBJ1-5, with D possibly being TRBD1 (6 bases). V was shortened by 5 bases and J by 5 bases, with 10 bases between the two germline ends. Per the germline V gene, CDR1 is LGHDT and CDR2 is YNNKEL (reference sequence). The CDR3 sequence is 13 residues long. The CDR3 DNA follows: TGTGCCAGCAGCTCCCCAGGGGATCAGCCCCAGCATTTT. Translating gives CASSSPGDQPQHF.

The chain is built from TRBV27 and TRBJ1-1; D is unresolved. Per germline, CDR1 MNHEY and CDR2 SMNVEV (reference sequence). V lost 3 bases and J lost 4, with 9 bases in between. This CDR3 is built from 13 residues. The CDR3 coding sequence is TGTGCCAGCAGTTTGGCCTTCGGCACTGAAGCTTTCTTT. Its translation: CASSLAFGTEAFF.

There are a few counts of this clonotype. The rearrangement links TRBV2 to TRBJ1-3; maybe TRBD1 (5 bases). The CDR3 contains 16 residues. The germline CDR1 and CDR2 sequences are SNHLY and FYNNEI. The ends were cut back, 1 base at V and 2 bases at J, with 12 bases in the middle. CDR3 sequence reads: CASSEGRTFTGNTIYF. Here the CDR3 DNA reads TGTGCCAGCAGTGAAGGGAGGACATTTACTGGAAACACCATATATTTT.

This clonotype appeared a few times. The chain uses TRBV24-1 and TRBJ2-2, with D possibly being TRBD1 (5 bases). The CDR3 is made up of 17 amino acids. Germline loops: CDR1 KGHDR, CDR2 SFDVKD. V lost 2 bases and J 0 bases, leaving 12 bases between the germline ends. The CDR3 coding sequence is TGTGCCACCAGTGATTCCCCCCAGGGCTCGAACACCGGGGAGCTGTTTTTT. Translating gives CATSDSPQGSNTGELFF.

This clonotype turned up a few times. The genes are TRBV20-1 and TRBJ1-1; possibly TRBD1 for D (5 bases). Trimming left V 5 bases short and J 0 bases short, with 10 bases between. The CDR3 length is 13 residues. Germline values: CDR1 DFQATT, CDR2 SNEGSKA (reference sequence). The CDR3 protein is CSARQGVNTEAFF. The CDR3, as DNA: TGCAGTGCTCGGCAAGGGGTGAACACTGAAGCTTTCTTT.

This clonotype was picked up many times. The chain employs TRBV6-5 and TRBJ2-5; possibly TRBD2 for D (5 bases). V lost 0 bases, J lost 4 bases, and 9 bases lay in between. Germline V gives CDR1 MNHEY, CDR2 SVGAGI. The CDR3 loop spans 14 amino acids. This CDR3 reads CASSYSPGSETQYF. In DNA form, the CDR3 reads TGTGCCAGCAGTTACTCACCGGGATCAGAGACCCAGTACTTC.

J is TRBJ2-3 and V is TRBV24-1; D is tentatively TRBD1 or TRBD2 (6 bases each). The germline V gene has CDR1 KGHDR and CDR2 SFDVKD. CDR3 length: 19 amino acids. V was clipped by 4 bases and J by 7 bases, with 29 bases between them. The CDR3 spells CATSDHMVQGLSDLNTQYF. CDR3 sequence (DNA): TGTGCCACCAGTGACCACATGGTACAGGGACTCTCGGATTTGAATACGCAGTATTTT.